The 6 T cell receptor beta chains presented below share a single source sample, sequenced in a study of control samples from healthy donors and cancer patients. Only in-frame clones appear in the TCRdb table, and some are missing; sequencing was by immunoSEQ multiplex PCR. Among fewer than 150,000 clones listed, approximately 90% were seen once. The material sequenced was blood. The receptors derive from a man aged 18 to 29 in good health.

The chain has TRBV7-9 and TRBJ1-1, with 7 bases fitting TRBD1. Germline V gene lookup returns CDR1 SEHNR and CDR2 FQNEAQ (reference sequence). V was clipped by 5 bases and J by 6 bases; unmatched bases: 15. This CDR3 spans 16 amino acids. This CDR3 is CASSPKSRTGGAEAFF. As DNA, the CDR3 is TGTGCCAGCAGCCCCAAGAGTCGGACAGGAGGCGCTGAAGCTTTCTTT.

The genes are TRBV11-2 and TRBJ1-1; maybe TRBD1 (5 bases). Per the germline V gene, CDR1 is SGHAT and CDR2 is FQNNGV. Trimming took 7 bases from V and 1 from J, leaving 13 bases between them. This CDR3 region has 14 residues. The CDR3, as DNA: TGTGCCAGCACCCGAGGGACCGCGAACACTGAAGCTTTCTTT. Its translation is CASTRGTANTEAFF.

The chain carries TRBV6-4 and TRBJ1-6; possibly TRBD1 for D (5 bases). In germline, CDR1 is MRHNA, CDR2 SNTAGT. The CDR3 covers 14 residues. The V and J ends lost 3 bases and 7 bases respectively, with 10 bases between them. DNA for the CDR3: TGTGCCAGCAGTGAGCAGGGCGAAAATTCACCCCTCCACTTT. Its protein product is CASSEQGENSPLHF.

This rearrangement joins TRBV6-2 or TRBV6-3 to TRBJ2-7; either TRBD1 or TRBD2 may fit D (5 bases each). Germline V CDR1 and CDR2: MNHEY, SVGEGT. The CDR3 contains 13 residues. The V end was cut by 5 bases, the J end by 6 bases, with 14 bases between. The CDR3 protein is CASSPTPGREQYF. Here the CDR3 DNA reads TGTGCCAGCAGTCCCACTCCGGGACGCGAGCAGTACTTC.

This clone occurred once. This rearrangement joins TRBV19 to TRBJ2-6; the D gene could be TRBD1 or TRBD2 (5 bases each). V was trimmed by 3 bases and J by 3 bases, leaving 12 bases between them. The CDR3 is 16 amino acids. Looked up from germline, CDR1 is LNHDA and CDR2 is SQIVND (reference sequence). CDR3 coding DNA: TGTGCCAGTAGTATTCAGGGCGGAGGTGGGGCCAACGTCCTGACTTTC. Residues: CASSIQGGGGANVLTF.

This clone is a singleton in its sample. The V gene is TRBV6-4, the J gene TRBJ2-7, with 8 positions matching TRBD2. V was clipped by 6 bases and J by 0 bases; unmatched bases: 7. CDR3 length equals 15 residues. Germline V gene sequence: CDR1 MRHNA, CDR2 SNTAGT. This CDR3 is CASSGGGRSSYEQYF. Written as DNA, the CDR3 is TGTGCCAGCAGCGGGGGGGGCCGCAGCTCCTACGAGCAGTACTTC.